This T cell receptor beta chain was recovered during a study of CD8 T cells in ankylosing spondylitis. This clonotype was found a few times. Its specificity is unknown. This CDR3 is built from 12 residues. Looked up from germline, CDR1 is SGHTA and CDR2 is FQGNSA. V was trimmed by 3 bases and J by 9 bases, leaving 11 bases between them. By quantitative 5'-RACE with molecular barcodes, the TCR beta libraries were made. From the 5' RACE reads, TCRdb called clonotypes with MiXCR, one entry per CDR3 protein. The data show 700,000 to 850,000 distinct CDR3 sequences, with approximately 10% seen just once and approximately 0.51% held by the top ten. Study-level results: A TCR beta motif of fewer than ten highly homologous variants seemed to mark ankylosing spondylitis blood. Disease-linked clones were reportedly significantly enriched in matched ankylosing spondylitis synovial fluid. Peripheral blood held disease-linked clones only at relatively low frequency, and these were CD8+. Prior work had noted some motif variants in reactive arthritis blood and synovial fluid.

This receptor was identified in a male donor with ankylosing spondylitis. The specimen sequenced was blood, either unsorted or a sorted T cell fraction (not recorded which). The V and J genes are TRBV7-2 and TRBJ1-2; weak D call: TRBD1 (5 bases). The CDR3 coding sequence is TGTGCCAGCAGCTTTCGGACAACACGCTACACCTTC. Amino acids: CASSFRTTRYTF.